Shown below are 13 T cell receptor beta chains from a single sample sequenced in a study of T-cell memory formation after mild COVID-19. TCRdb itself ran the 5' RACE reads through MiXCR, one entry per CDR3 protein. The sample gives some 490,000 distinct CDR3 sequences, over 15% of which show up once; approximately 13% is in the top ten. The sample taken for sequencing was PBMCs or a T cell subset sorted from them (not recorded which). The receptors derive from an adult woman who had mild COVID-19 (a few samples of this study predate the infection). Cell type and time point are not known.

This clonotype was seen a few times. V gene TRBV7-9 combines with J gene TRBJ2-1; maybe TRBD2 (5 bases). Germline V gene lookup returns CDR1 SEHNR and CDR2 FQNEAQ (reference sequence). The CDR3 contains 13 residues. The V gene lost 7 bases and the J gene lost 8 bases, with 15 bases spanning the gap. In DNA form, the CDR3 reads TGTGCCAGCAAACAGTCGGGGATTGATGAGCAGTTCTTC. Translation gives CASKQSGIDEQFF.

This clonotype has ten or more counts. V gene TRBV6-5 combines with J gene TRBJ1-1, with a weak D call TRBD1 (5 bases). The germline gives CDR1 MNHEY, CDR2 SVGAGI. V gave up 5 bases and J gave up 5 bases, with 9 bases separating them. The length of the CDR3 is 12 residues. CDR3 sequence: CASSRQGTEAFF. In DNA form, the CDR3 reads TGTGCCAGCAGTCGCCAGGGAACTGAAGCTTTCTTT.

This clonotype was seen only a few times. This rearrangement joins TRBV6-5 to TRBJ2-1; D gene ambiguous. Germline V gene data show CDR1 as MNHEY and CDR2 as SVGAGI. V lost 3 bases and J 8 bases, leaving 8 bases between the germline ends. The CDR3 covers 12 residues. CDR3 nucleotide sequence: TGTGCCAGCAGTTATAATCGGGATGAGCAGTTCTTC. Translation: CASSYNRDEQFF.

This clonotype has just a few counts. The V and J genes are TRBV3-1 and TRBJ2-5, with D unresolved. The CDR3 consists of 14 residues. The V and J ends lost 0 bases and 3 bases respectively, with 8 bases between them. Germline V lookup: CDR1 LGHDT, CDR2 YNNKEL (reference sequence). In DNA form, the CDR3 reads TGTGCCAGCAGCCAAGAGTACGAGGAAGAGACCCAGTACTTC. It specifies CASSQEYEEETQYF.

This clonotype was seen a few times. The chain joins TRBV10-3 to TRBJ2-7; TRBD1 matches at 8 bases. Germline V lookup: CDR1 ENHRY, CDR2 SYGVKD. Unmatched junction bases numbered 5, after V lost 3 bases and J lost 1 base. The CDR3 length is 15 residues. As DNA, the CDR3 is TGTGCCATCAGTGACCCCCGACAGGGGTCCTACGAGCAGTACTTC. Translated: CAISDPRQGSYEQYF.

This clonotype has more than one count but fewer than ten. This chain joins TRBV5-6 and TRBJ2-6, with a tentative D call TRBD1 (5 bases). The CDR3 covers 20 residues. Looked up from germline, CDR1 is SGHDT and CDR2 is YYEEEE. V dropped 0 bases and J dropped 0 bases, with 19 bases sitting between them. CDR3 in DNA: TGTGCCAGCAGCTTGGTATTAGACAGCTCTGGAAGCTCTGGGGCCAACGTCCTGACTTTC. Protein sequence: CASSLVLDSSGSSGANVLTF.

This clonotype occurred a few times. The V gene is TRBV7-8, the J gene TRBJ2-1; D possibly corresponds to TRBD2 (7 bases). Trimming took off 5 bases at V and 4 bases at J, with 15 bases between the two ends. Germline lookup yields CDR1 SGHVS and CDR2 FQNEAQ. This CDR3 region has 15 residues. The CDR3 DNA reads TGTGCCAGCAGCACGATGGCGGGGGCATACAATGAGCAGTTCTTC. It specifies CASSTMAGAYNEQFF. Drawing the rest from reference TRBV7-8 and TRBJ2-1, the complete variable domain is GAGVSQSPRYKVAKRGQDVALRCDPISGHVSLFWYQQALGQGPEFLTYFQNEAQLDKSGLPSDRFFAERPEGSVSTLKIQRTQQEDSAVYLCASSTMAGAYNEQFFGPGTRLTVL.

This rearrangement joins TRBV6-6 to TRBJ1-2, with TRBD1 matching 7 bases. CDR1 is MNHNY and CDR2 is SVGAGI in the germline V gene (reference sequence). The CDR3 loop spans 16 amino acids. V lost 6 bases and J lost 7; bases outside the gene matches: 17. CDR3 in DNA: TGTGCCAGCAGGGATAGGACAGGCGATGGGATGGGTGGCTACACCTTC. Protein: CASRDRTGDGMGGYTF.

This clonotype occurred a few times. The chain recombines TRBV6-5 with TRBJ2-5, with 9 bases fitting TRBD2. The CDR3 contains 16 residues. V was clipped by 7 bases and J by 4 bases; unmatched bases: 13. Germline V gene data show CDR1 as MNHEY and CDR2 as SVGAGI. CDR3 bases: TGTGCCAGCACCCACGTCCTAGCGGGAAGCGCAGAGACCCAGTACTTC. Translated: CASTHVLAGSAETQYF.

This clonotype was recorded a few times. V is TRBV10-3 and J is TRBJ1-1; 9 bases align to TRBD1. The V gene end was trimmed by 3 bases and the J gene end by 3 bases; junction bases not matched to a gene: 2. Germline V gene lookup returns CDR1 ENHRY and CDR2 SYGVKD. The CDR3 spans 14 residues. CDR3 DNA sequence: TGTGCCATCAGTGACCGGGACAGGGACACTGAAGCTTTCTTT. Amino acid sequence: CAISDRDRDTEAFF.

This clonotype was counted a few times. One end of the junction is discordant with germline, which a read error may explain. The V call is TRBV12-3 or TRBV12-4, the J call TRBJ1-2; 7 bases line up with TRBD1. The CDR3 length is 14 residues. CDR3: CASRGQPTNSGYTF. The CDR3 DNA reads as TGTGCCAGCAGGGGACAGCCAACTAACTCTGGCTACACCTTC.

This clonotype was seen more than once but under ten times. The chain has TRBV5-1 and TRBJ2-3; 11 bases match TRBD1. The germline V gene encodes CDR1 SGHRS and CDR2 YFSETQ. CDR3 size: 18 residues. J gave up 6 bases and V 0 bases, and 12 bases lay outside the gene matches. The CDR3 protein is CASSLDSRWGQGEDTQYF. Here the CDR3 DNA reads TGCGCCAGCAGCTTGGATTCACGATGGGGACAGGGGGAGGATACGCAGTATTTT. Complete variable domain (other parts from reference TRBV5-1 and TRBJ2-3): KAGVTQTPRYLIKTRGQQVTLSCSPISGHRSVSWYQQTPGQGLQFLFEYFSETQRNKGNFPGRFSGRQFSNSRSEMNVSTLELGDSALYLCASSLDSRWGQGEDTQYFGPGTRLTVL.

J is TRBJ2-1 and V is TRBV24-1; 7 bases match TRBD2. Unmatched junction bases numbered 7, after V lost 4 bases and J lost 2 bases. Germline CDR1 and CDR2: KGHDR and SFDVKD. The CDR3 loop spans 16 amino acids. Here the CDR3 reads CATSDPNLAAYNEQFF. The CDR3 DNA is TGTGCCACCAGTGACCCCAATCTAGCGGCCTACAATGAGCAGTTCTTC.